Presented here are 29 T cell receptor beta chains from one specimen sequenced in a study of vaccination effects on CD4 cells after COVID-19. Clones were sequenced by immunoSEQ multiplex PCR, and TCRdb holds only the in-frame ones, with some missing. The data contain roughly 41,000 clones, under 75% of them singletons. Within the ViraFEST assay, antigen-specific CD4+ T cells underwent expansion with viral peptide pools prior to sequencing. The culture ran for 10 days before CD4+ T cells were isolated. Among the vaccine recipients, none had a prior SARS-CoV-2 infection, and nucleocapsid antibodies were negative. No antigen has been identified for these receptors. The source material was CD4+ T cells from PBMCs cultured with HCoV-OC43 spike peptides, sampled before COVID-19 vaccination. Subset meaning: HCoV-OC43 spike overlapping peptide pool stimulation. The receptors here all came from a human donor who received a COVID-19 vaccine.

V gene TRBV29-1 combines with J gene TRBJ1-1, with 8 bases aligning to TRBD1. The germline V gene has CDR1 SQVTM and CDR2 ANQGSEA. The CDR3 loop spans 12 amino acids. The J segment lost 11 bases and the V segment lost 8 bases, leaving 13 bases of the junction unmatched. This chain's CDR3 is CSSYWTTGDAFF. The CDR3 nucleotides are TGCAGCTCCTACTGGACGACAGGGGACGCTTTCTTT.

Only a few counts were recorded for this clone. The CDR3 reads CASSLAGTTNSPLHF. The CDR3 DNA reads TGTGCCAGCAGTTTAGCGGGGACCACTAATTCACCCCTCCACTTT. The chain is built from TRBV27 and TRBJ1-6, with D possibly being TRBD1 (5 bases). V lost 2 bases to trimming and J lost 6 bases, with 11 bases between them. This CDR3 is built from 15 residues. The germline CDR1 and CDR2 sequences are MNHEY and SMNVEV (reference sequence).

The rearrangement links TRBV27 to TRBJ2-6, with no clear D. Germline CDR1 MNHEY, CDR2 SMNVEV (reference sequence). CDR3 size: 13 residues. The V gene lost 0 bases and the J gene lost 3 bases, with 0 bases spanning the gap. Here the CDR3 reads CASSLSGANVLTF. CDR3 nucleotides: TGTGCCAGCAGTTTATCTGGGGCCAACGTCCTGACTTTC.

This clone was seen just once. The rearrangement uses TRBV11-3 and TRBJ2-1, with 10 positions matching TRBD1. V was pared by 1 base and J by 6 bases, with 6 bases of the junction left unmatched. The CDR3 extends over 16 amino acids. From germline, CDR1 is SGHNT and CDR2 YENEEA. CDR3 amino acids: CASSLGGQGQGNEQFF. The CDR3 nucleotides read TGTGCCAGCAGCTTAGGGGGACAGGGGCAGGGCAATGAGCAGTTCTTC.

This chain uses TRBV10-1 with TRBJ1-4, with unresolved D. Trimming pared 6 bases from V and 5 bases from J, leaving 37 bases between. From germline, CDR1 is WNHNN and CDR2 SYGVQD (reference sequence). The CDR3 has 22 amino acids. The CDR3 coding sequence is TGCGCCAGCAGCGAGACGAGTGAGGAATTGGTTAGGGATTTGAGAGCGAATGAAAAACTGTTTTTT. Encoded protein: CASSETSEELVRDLRANEKLFF.

The chain couples TRBV5-1 to TRBJ1-5; D gene unclear. CDR1 is SGHRS and CDR2 is YFSETQ in the germline V gene. The CDR3 covers 13 residues. Trimming cost V 4 bases and J 2 bases, with 7 bases left between them. The CDR3 sequence is CASSLDGNQPQHF. The CDR3 bases are TGCGCCAGCAGCCTGGACGGCAATCAGCCCCAGCATTTT.

This clone turned up a few times. The rearrangement joins TRBV10-3 to TRBJ2-1; no reliable D call. The CDR3 is 15 residues long. Germline lookup yields CDR1 ENHRY and CDR2 SYGVKD. Deletions cut 1 base from V and 2 bases from J, with 9 bases between. The chain's CDR3 is CAISELARAYNEQFF. The CDR3 DNA follows: TGTGCCATCAGTGAGTTGGCTCGGGCCTACAATGAGCAGTTCTTC.

This clone was counted a few times. The chain uses TRBV10-1 and TRBJ1-1, with 7 positions matching TRBD1. There are 15 residues in the CDR3. CDR1 is WNHNN and CDR2 is SYGVQD in the germline V gene (reference sequence). V was pared by 0 bases and J by 7 bases, with 8 bases of the junction left unmatched. CDR3 loop: CASSESETGYNEAFF. CDR3 coding DNA: TGCGCCAGCAGTGAGTCGGAGACAGGGTACAATGAAGCTTTCTTT.

The V and J genes are TRBV28 and TRBJ1-5; a possible D gene is TRBD1 (6 bases). Germline V gene data show CDR1 as MDHEN and CDR2 as SYDVKM. Trimming left V 7 bases short and J 5 bases short, with 9 bases between. There are 12 residues in the CDR3. The DNA of the CDR3 is TGTGCCAGCAAGGGGGTAGATCAGCCCCAGCATTTT. It codes for CASKGVDQPQHF.

This clone was recorded once. The rearrangement links TRBV7-2 to TRBJ1-2; 9 bases fit TRBD1. Germline values: CDR1 SGHTA, CDR2 FQGNSA. This CDR3 comprises 16 residues. Germline trimming cut 5 bases from V and 3 bases from J; bases unmatched to any gene: 10. The CDR3 bases are TGTGCCAGCAGCCAGAGAGGGGACAGGGAGGACTATGGCTACACCTTC. This gives the protein CASSQRGDREDYGYTF.

The CDR3 protein is CAWSVSNTETQYF. The CDR3 region has the DNA TGTGCCTGGAGTGTTAGTAACACAGAGACCCAGTACTTC. V and J are TRBV30 and TRBJ2-5; D not certain. CDR1 and CDR2 (germline): GTSNPN, SVGIG (reference sequence). V was trimmed by 0 bases and J by 4 bases, leaving 9 bases between them. The CDR3 is 13 residues long.

The chain combines TRBV6-5 with TRBJ2-1; D gene ambiguous. The CDR3 extends over 12 amino acids. Per the germline V gene, CDR1 is MNHEY and CDR2 is SVGAGI. The V end lost 6 bases, the J end lost 10 bases, and 13 bases lay between the germline ends. The CDR3 loop is CASSLGVGEQFF. Here the CDR3 DNA reads TGTGCCAGCAGCCTGGGCGTGGGGGAGCAGTTCTTC.

The rearrangement links TRBV7-9 to TRBJ2-7; no clear D gene. CDR3 length equals 12 residues. Germline V lookup: CDR1 SEHNR, CDR2 FQNEAQ (reference sequence). V dropped 5 bases and J dropped 0 bases, with 5 bases sitting between them. DNA of the CDR3: TGTGCCAGCAGCCTGAGCTCCTACGAGCAGTACTTC. As protein: CASSLSSYEQYF.

The rearrangement uses TRBV29-1 and TRBJ1-2; weak D call: TRBD1 (5 bases). Germline assignment: CDR1 SQVTM and CDR2 ANQGSEA. Trimming stripped 7 bases from V and 2 bases from J, with 14 bases between. The CDR3 has 13 amino acids. The CDR3 DNA follows: TGCAGCGCAGCCCGGGACGGAAACTATGGCTACACCTTC. Translating gives CSAARDGNYGYTF.

The chain employs TRBV28 and TRBJ2-5, with D perhaps matching TRBD1 (5 bases). Germline V CDR1 and CDR2: MDHEN, SYDVKM. Trimming cost V 0 bases and J 4 bases, with 6 bases left between them. This CDR3 region has 13 residues. The CDR3 sequence is CASSLWGRETQYF. CDR3 coding DNA: TGTGCCAGCAGTTTATGGGGGCGAGAGACCCAGTACTTC.

The chain uses TRBV4-2 and TRBJ2-5, with 7 bases that match TRBD2. V was clipped by 4 bases and J by 5 bases; unmatched bases: 4. Germline V gene sequence: CDR1 LGHNA, CDR2 YNFKEQ. CDR3 size: 13 residues. For the CDR3, the DNA is TGTGCCAGCAGCCCTAGGGAGGGGGAGACCCAGTACTTC. Amino acids: CASSPREGETQYF.

The chain carries TRBV6-5 and TRBJ2-5; D ambiguous. This CDR3 contains 15 residues. CDR1 and CDR2 (germline): MNHEY, SVGAGI. Trimming pared 7 bases from V and 4 bases from J, leaving 19 bases between. In nucleotides, the CDR3 is TGTGCCAGCAAGTCCAGACCTACAACCGTAGAGACCCAGTACTTC. It specifies CASKSRPTTVETQYF.

The genes are TRBV6-5 and TRBJ2-1, with 9 bases lining up with TRBD1. The CDR3 has 15 residues. The germline CDR1 and CDR2 sequences are MNHEY and SVGAGI. The J segment lost 2 bases and the V segment lost 6 bases, leaving 5 bases of the junction unmatched. The CDR3 loop is CASRDTGGPYNEQFF. Here the CDR3 DNA reads TGTGCCAGCAGGGATACAGGGGGCCCCTACAATGAGCAGTTCTTC.

The V and J genes are TRBV28 and TRBJ1-1; D not resolved. Trimming took 8 bases from V and 0 from J, leaving 13 bases between them. The germline gives CDR1 MDHEN, CDR2 SYDVKM. The CDR3 contains 14 residues. The CDR3 DNA reads as TGTGCCAGCTTTGAATCGGCGGTGAACACTGAAGCTTTCTTT. Protein: CASFESAVNTEAFF.

V gene TRBV11-3 combines with J gene TRBJ2-1; D unclear. The V end lost 0 bases, the J end lost 8 bases, and 14 bases lay between the germline ends. Germline assignment: CDR1 SGHNT and CDR2 YENEEA. The CDR3 has 15 amino acids. CDR3 loop: CASSLDHGVLDEQFF. The CDR3 nucleotides are TGTGCCAGCAGCTTAGATCATGGCGTCTTAGATGAGCAGTTCTTC.

V and J are TRBV28 and TRBJ2-1; tentative D call: TRBD1 (6 bases). Germline V lookup: CDR1 MDHEN, CDR2 SYDVKM. The CDR3 has 14 amino acids. V lost 5 bases and J lost 7, with 15 bases in between. CDR3 coding DNA: TGTGCCAGCAGTGGGCCGGGACATCGGAATGAGCAGTTCTTC. Its protein product is CASSGPGHRNEQFF.

The chain links TRBV19 to TRBJ1-3, with no clear D. CDR1 and CDR2 (germline): LNHDA, SQIVND (reference sequence). V was clipped by 3 bases and J by 0 bases, with 6 bases between them. This CDR3 has 14 residues. The CDR3, as DNA: TGTGCCAGTAGTATTATTCTCTCTGGAAACACCATATATTTT. Protein sequence: CASSIILSGNTIYF.

This sequence joins TRBV4-1 and TRBJ2-5; 10 nucleotides agree with TRBD1. This CDR3 contains 15 residues. V was pared by 4 bases and J by 5 bases, with 7 bases of the junction left unmatched. Per the germline V gene, CDR1 is MGHRA and CDR2 is YSYEKL. CDR3 coding DNA: TGCGCCAGCAGCCGCGGACAGGGGGTTGGCGAGACCCAGTACTTC. Its translation is CASSRGQGVGETQYF.

This clone came up once. The chain employs TRBV28 and TRBJ1-4, with 7 bases matching TRBD1. Germline lookup yields CDR1 MDHEN and CDR2 SYDVKM. J lost 10 bases, V lost 5 bases, and 16 bases had no gene match. The CDR3 contains 16 residues. The CDR3 region has the DNA TGTGCCAGCAGTGCAGGGGGAGGTCAGAATTGGGGAAAACTGTTTTTT. It specifies CASSAGGGQNWGKLFF. Drawing the rest from reference TRBV28 and TRBJ1-4, the complete variable domain is DVKVTQSSRYLVKRTGEKVFLECVQDMDHENMFWYRQDPGLGLRLIYFSYDVKMKEKGDIPEGYSVSREKKERFSLILESASTNQTSMYLCASSAGGGQNWGKLFFGSGTQLSVL.

The rearrangement links TRBV5-1 to TRBJ1-2, with D perhaps TRBD1 (5 bases). Trimming took off 1 base at V and 7 bases at J, with 14 bases between the two ends. The germline V gene has CDR1 SGHRS and CDR2 YFSETQ. The CDR3 has 14 amino acids. The chain's CDR3 is CASSLFFGGGGYTF. In DNA form, the CDR3 reads TGCGCCAGCAGCTTGTTCTTTGGCGGGGGTGGCTACACCTTC.

The chain recombines TRBV2 with TRBJ2-5; TRBD2 might be the D (5 bases). V was trimmed by 0 bases and J by 5 bases, leaving 16 bases between them. This CDR3 is 16 amino acids long. Germline CDR1 SNHLY, CDR2 FYNNEI. CDR3 sequence: CASSEAWARSGETQYF. The CDR3 coding sequence is TGTGCCAGCAGTGAAGCGTGGGCTAGGTCGGGGGAGACCCAGTACTTC.

The V call is TRBV18, the J call TRBJ1-2, with 7 bases aligning to TRBD1. Germline values: CDR1 KGHSH, CDR2 LQKENI. The V and J ends lost 6 bases and 4 bases, in that order; junction bases with no gene match: 11. This CDR3 is 15 amino acids long. DNA of the CDR3: TGTGCCAGCTCCCGAACTTTTCCAGGGGGCTATGGCTACACCTTC. It is translated as CASSRTFPGGYGYTF.

The rearrangement uses TRBV15 and TRBJ2-7, with TRBD1 identical over 11 bases. The CDR3 is 16 amino acids. In germline, CDR1 is LNHNV, CDR2 YYDKDF (reference sequence). J lost 5 bases, V lost 1 base, and 7 bases had no gene match. This CDR3 reads CATSRGRDRGSHEQYF. In DNA, the CDR3 is TGTGCCACCAGCAGAGGCCGGGACAGGGGGTCCCACGAGCAGTACTTC. Variable domain in full (rest from reference TRBV15 and TRBJ2-7): DAMVIQNPRYQVTQFGKPVTLSCSQTLNHNVMYWYQQKSSQAPKLLFHYYDKDFNNEADTPDNFQSRRPNTSFCFLDIRSPGLGDTAMYLCATSRGRDRGSHEQYFGPGTRLTVT.

The chain couples TRBV19 to TRBJ1-2, with D unresolved. CDR1 and CDR2 (germline): LNHDA, SQIVND (reference sequence). The germline V and J ends were trimmed by 4 bases and 8 bases, with 20 bases remaining between them. This CDR3 has 15 amino acids. This chain's CDR3 is CASSKSWVSQEGYTF. In DNA form, the CDR3 reads TGTGCCAGTAGTAAGAGCTGGGTTTCGCAGGAGGGCTACACCTTC.